These 11 T cell receptor beta chains share one sample of origin, sequenced in a study of T-cell reconstitution after alpha-beta-depleted transplantation in children. Preparing the TCRbeta library involved the use of unique molecular identifiers. MiXCR, run by TCRdb on the PCR reads, gives a single entry per CDR3 protein. The data show about 540,000 distinct CDR3 sequences, around 17% seen once. The starting material was PBMCs from the stem cell graft donor, obtained from the stem cell graft. The receptors shown here come from a human donor who donated a stem cell graft to a child with acute lymphoblastic leukemia.

This clonotype was seen only a few times. The V and J genes are TRBV20-1 and TRBJ2-1, with D uncertain. Per the germline V gene, CDR1 is DFQATT and CDR2 is SNEGSKA (reference sequence). Trimming removed 6 bases at V and 6 bases at J, with 18 bases between. The CDR3 is 14 residues long. The CDR3 sequence: CSAVPGLNPNEQFF. The CDR3 DNA sequence: TGCAGTGCGGTGCCGGGCCTTAACCCCAATGAGCAGTTCTTC.

The V and J genes are TRBV4-2 and TRBJ2-7; 8 bases agree with TRBD1. The junction had 6 bases not matched to a gene; V was cut back by 0 bases and J by 2 bases. The CDR3 sequence is 16 residues long. Germline assignment: CDR1 LGHNA and CDR2 YNFKEQ. In DNA, the CDR3 is TGTGCCAGCAGCCAAGACGCCGGGACAGGAACCTACGAGCAGTACTTC. Translation gives CASSQDAGTGTYEQYF.

The rearrangement uses TRBV7-9 and TRBJ2-1, with 10 bases that match TRBD2. After removal of 1 base from V and 10 bases from J, the junction contained 7 bases not matched to a gene. This CDR3 is built from 15 residues. Looked up from germline, CDR1 is SEHNR and CDR2 is FQNEAQ (reference sequence). CDR3 sequence (DNA): TGTGCCAGCAGCTTAGAGCGGGGGGGTTACACCGAGCAGTTCTTC. This gives the protein CASSLERGGYTEQFF. Filled out from reference TRBV7-9 and TRBJ2-1, the complete variable domain reads DTGVSQNPRHKITKRGQNVTFRCDPISEHNRLYWYRQTLGQGPEFLTYFQNEAQLEKSRLLSDRFSAERPKGSFSTLEIQRTEQGDSAMYLCASSLERGGYTEQFFGPGTRLTVL.

There are a few counts of this clonotype. V and J are TRBV5-1 and TRBJ2-7; D uncertain. Deletions cut 5 bases from V and 2 bases from J, with 8 bases between. The CDR3 loop spans 12 amino acids. Germline V gives CDR1 SGHRS, CDR2 YFSETQ. The chain's CDR3 is CASRGSTYEQYF. The CDR3 region has the DNA TGCGCCAGCAGGGGCAGTACCTACGAGCAGTACTTC.

This clonotype appeared a few times. The rearrangement uses TRBV5-1 and TRBJ2-3; no reliable D call. Looked up from germline, CDR1 is SGHRS and CDR2 is YFSETQ. V lost 0 bases to trimming and J lost 6 bases, with 11 bases between them. CDR3 size: 14 residues. CDR3 protein: CASSLGYGADTQYF. The CDR3 DNA sequence: TGCGCCAGCAGCTTGGGTTATGGAGCGGATACGCAGTATTTT. Full variable domain (missing parts from reference TRBV5-1 and TRBJ2-3): KAGVTQTPRYLIKTRGQQVTLSCSPISGHRSVSWYQQTPGQGLQFLFEYFSETQRNKGNFPGRFSGRQFSNSRSEMNVSTLELGDSALYLCASSLGYGADTQYFGPGTRLTVL.

This clonotype was seen only a few times. This chain joins TRBV12-3 or TRBV12-4 and TRBJ2-7, with D perhaps TRBD2 (6 bases). V lost 5 bases and J lost 2, with 16 bases in between. This CDR3 has 15 residues. CDR3 nucleotide sequence: TGTGCCAGCAGTCCACGGGGAGGTCAGACCTACGAGCAGTACTTC. Amino acid sequence: CASSPRGGQTYEQYF.

The table lists this clonotype with a few counts. J is TRBJ2-7 and V is TRBV6-6; no clear D. The CDR3 length is 13 residues. Germline CDR1 MNHNY, CDR2 SVGAGI (reference sequence). The ends were cut back, 5 bases at V and 2 bases at J, with 10 bases in the middle. The CDR3 here is CASSTGWAYEQYF. CDR3 nucleotides: TGTGCCAGCAGTACTGGATGGGCCTACGAGCAGTACTTC.

This clonotype appeared once. The rearrangement joins TRBV12-3 or TRBV12-4 to TRBJ2-5; perhaps TRBD1 as D (6 bases). CDR3 length equals 14 residues. Trimming removed 4 bases at V and 4 bases at J, with 13 bases between. The CDR3 nucleotides read TGTGCCAGCAGTTCACAGGGAGTACGAGAGACCCAGTACTTC. It is translated as CASSSQGVRETQYF.

The chain is built from TRBV12-3 or TRBV12-4 and TRBJ2-7, with a possible D match to TRBD2 (6 bases). The CDR3 is 16 amino acids. Trimming left V 5 bases short and J 1 base short, with 18 bases between. The CDR3 DNA sequence: TGTGCCAGCAGTCACCCCTACGAAGCGGGTTCCTACGAGCAGTACTTC. Residues: CASSHPYEAGSYEQYF.

This clonotype has more than one count but fewer than ten. The genes are TRBV25-1 and TRBJ2-7; TRBD1 agrees at 8 bases. The CDR3 has 14 amino acids. CDR1 and CDR2 from the germline V gene are MGHDK and SYGVNS. V lost 2 bases and J lost 5; bases outside the gene matches: 5. The CDR3 DNA follows: TGTGCCAGCAGTGAAGGGGACAGGTGGGACGAGCAGTACTTC. As protein: CASSEGDRWDEQYF.

This clonotype was observed a handful of times. The V gene is TRBV12-3 or TRBV12-4, the J gene TRBJ2-7; D is uncertain. Trimming removed 0 bases from V and 6 bases from J, with 6 bases in between. The CDR3 is 12 amino acids. The CDR3: CASSLAPREQYF. The CDR3 DNA reads TGTGCCAGCAGTTTAGCCCCGCGCGAGCAGTACTTC.